One and the same sample provided the 16 T cell receptor beta chains below, sequenced in a study of identical twins. TCRdb re-analysed the 5' RACE reads in MiXCR, keeping a single row per CDR3 protein. The profile shows approximately 600,000 distinct CDR3 sequences, over 8.5% of them singletons. The data also belong to a second study, concerning yellow fever vaccine responses in identical twins.

Sequenced input: PBMCs. The origin of the receptors is a woman aged 18 to 35 in good health.

The chain uses TRBV24-1 and TRBJ2-1; 9 bases are a match to TRBD1. V dropped 0 bases and J dropped 6; count of bases not matched to a gene: 8. The germline V gene encodes CDR1 KGHDR and CDR2 SFDVKD. The CDR3 contains 17 residues. CDR3 residues: CATSDLLGTGNINEQFF. The CDR3 nucleotides read TGTGCCACCAGTGATTTGCTCGGGACAGGGAATATCAATGAGCAGTTCTTC.

V and J are TRBV27 and TRBJ2-3; D may correspond to TRBD1 or TRBD2 (5 bases each). The V end was cut by 2 bases, the J end by 4 bases, with 13 bases between. The CDR3 covers 15 residues. Germline assignment: CDR1 MNHEY and CDR2 SMNVEV (reference sequence). The DNA of the CDR3 is TGTGCCAGCAGTTTAATGGGGGATCGTTCAGATACGCAGTATTTT. Translation gives CASSLMGDRSDTQYF.

This clonotype showed up just a few times. The chain joins TRBV4-1 to TRBJ2-5, with 7 bases lining up with TRBD2. This CDR3 comprises 17 residues. The V gene's germline CDR1 is MGHRA and CDR2 YSYEKL. Germline trimming cut 0 bases from V and 0 bases from J; bases unmatched to any gene: 7. The CDR3 sequence: CASSQERLAWYQETQYF. CDR3 in DNA: TGCGCCAGCAGCCAAGAGAGACTAGCATGGTACCAAGAGACCCAGTACTTC.

This clonotype occurred many times. DNA of the CDR3: TGTGCCAGCAGCCAAGATCGGGGGGAAAAACTGTTTTTT. Translated: CASSQDRGEKLFF. This sequence joins TRBV4-2 and TRBJ1-4; D might be TRBD1 (5 bases). Trimming took 0 bases from V and 8 from J, leaving 7 bases between them. This CDR3 is built from 13 residues. Germline values: CDR1 LGHNA, CDR2 YNFKEQ.

The chain carries TRBV20-1 and TRBJ2-7; 7 nucleotides match TRBD2. Trimming removed 1 base from V and 7 bases from J; junction bases left unmatched: 10. CDR1 is DFQATT, CDR2 SNEGSKA, per germline (reference sequence). The CDR3 sequence is 14 residues long. Here the CDR3 DNA reads TGCAGTGCTAGAGCGCTTGGCGGGGAGGGGGAGCAGTACTTC. The encoded protein is CSARALGGEGEQYF.

This clonotype was counted a few times. The chain uses TRBV9 and TRBJ2-5, with 8 bases identical to TRBD2. V lost 4 bases and J lost 5; bases outside the gene matches: 16. The length of the CDR3 is 17 residues. The germline CDR1 and CDR2 sequences are SGDLS and YYNGEE. The CDR3 DNA reads as TGTGCCAGCAGCCCCCCCGAGTTGCGGGGGGCTAGGGAGACCCAGTACTTC. The encoded protein is CASSPPELRGARETQYF. The variable domain in full, with the rest retrieved from reference TRBV9 and TRBJ2-5, is DSGVTQTPKHLITATGQRVTLRCSPRSGDLSVYWYQQSLDQGLQFLIQYYNGEERAKGNILERFSAQQFPDLHSELNLSSLELGDSALYFCASSPPELRGARETQYFGPGTRLLVL.

The J gene is TRBJ1-2, the V gene TRBV3-1; the match to TRBD1 covers 7 bases. The CDR3 spans 14 residues. The junction had 7 bases not matched to a gene; V was cut back by 2 bases and J by 7 bases. Germline CDR1 reads LGHDT; CDR2 reads YNNKEL (reference sequence). CDR3 nucleotides: TGTGCCAGCAGCCAATTGACAGGGCCCGGTGGCTACACCTTC. It specifies CASSQLTGPGGYTF. The full variable domain, with the rest looked up from reference TRBV3-1 and TRBJ1-2, is DTAVSQTPKYLVTQMGNDKSIKCEQNLGHDTMYWYKQDSKKFLKIMFSYNNKELIINETVPNRFSPKSPDKAHLNLHINSLELGDSAVYFCASSQLTGPGGYTFGSGTRLTVV.

Ten or more counts support this clonotype. The chain has TRBV11-2 and TRBJ1-2; D not resolved. Looked up from germline, CDR1 is SGHAT and CDR2 is FQNNGV. The V end lost 3 bases, the J end lost 7 bases, and 15 bases lay between the germline ends. This CDR3 is 14 amino acids long. The CDR3, as DNA: TGTGCCAGCAGCTTGGAATTGGGAGCCGGTGGCTACACCTTC. This encodes CASSLELGAGGYTF.

The chain carries TRBV4-3 and TRBJ2-3; D may be TRBD2 (5 bases). The germline gives CDR1 LGHNA, CDR2 YSLEER. The CDR3 extends over 16 amino acids. V gave up 0 bases and J gave up 0 bases, with 10 bases separating them. CDR3 DNA: TGCGCCAGCAGCCAAGAAAGCGGCCTTAGCACAGATACGCAGTATTTT. This sequence encodes CASSQESGLSTDTQYF.

The rearrangement joins TRBV29-1 to TRBJ2-7; 8 bases agree with TRBD1. With 3 bases clipped from V and 3 bases from J, the junction kept 4 bases outside the gene matches. CDR3 length: 13 residues. Germline-derived CDR1 and CDR2 are SQVTM and ANQGSEA. The CDR3 loop is CSVEGTGLYEQYF. CDR3 DNA sequence: TGCAGCGTTGAGGGGACAGGTCTCTACGAGCAGTACTTC.

The chain carries TRBV20-1 and TRBJ2-7, with TRBD1 matching over 10 bases. CDR1 is DFQATT and CDR2 is SNEGSKA in the germline V gene (reference sequence). This CDR3 has 14 amino acids. V was clipped by 6 bases and J by 3 bases; unmatched bases: 8. CDR3 DNA sequence: TGCAGTGCCATGGGGGGACAGGGGAACTACGAGCAGTACTTC. Translation: CSAMGGQGNYEQYF.

This clonotype was observed many times. The chain joins TRBV5-4 to TRBJ2-1; TRBD2 is a possible D gene (5 bases). From germline, CDR1 is SGHNT and CDR2 YYREEE (reference sequence). V was cut by 3 bases and J by 4 bases, with 17 bases left in between. The CDR3 has 16 residues. CDR3 region: CASSYARSSQYNEQFF. In nucleotides, the CDR3 is TGTGCCAGCAGCTACGCCCGGTCTAGCCAGTACAATGAGCAGTTCTTC.

This clonotype was picked up a small number of times. This chain joins TRBV6-2 or TRBV6-3 and TRBJ2-1, with 12 bases lining up with TRBD2. The V and J ends lost 6 bases and 3 bases, in that order; junction bases with no gene match: 6. CDR1 is MNHEY and CDR2 is SVGEGT in the germline V gene. There are 16 residues in the CDR3. In DNA form, the CDR3 reads TGTGCCAGCAGCTTGACTAGCGGGAGCCTCTACAATGAGCAGTTCTTC. It translates to CASSLTSGSLYNEQFF.

This rearrangement joins TRBV20-1 to TRBJ2-2, with TRBD2 matching 10 bases. The germline V gene has CDR1 DFQATT and CDR2 SNEGSKA (reference sequence). This CDR3 comprises 18 residues. J lost 4 bases, V lost 3 bases, and 14 bases had no gene match. This chain's CDR3 is CSASKDASGGRGTGELFF. The CDR3 DNA sequence: TGCAGTGCTAGTAAAGACGCTAGCGGGGGCCGTGGCACCGGGGAGCTGTTTTTT.

This clonotype was observed a handful of times. The chain combines TRBV13 with TRBJ1-4; D call uncertain. V lost 5 bases to trimming and J lost 5 bases, with 3 bases between them. The CDR3 sequence is 11 residues long. The germline CDR1 and CDR2 sequences are PRHDT and FYEKMQ (reference sequence). The CDR3 DNA sequence: TGTGCCAGCAGCCAGAATGAAAAACTGTTTTTT. This translates into CASSQNEKLFF.

This clonotype came up many times. This chain uses TRBV29-1 with TRBJ2-7; possibly TRBD2 for D (5 bases). Trimming pared 5 bases from V and 6 bases from J, leaving 17 bases between. The CDR3 spans 13 residues. Germline-derived CDR1 and CDR2 are SQVTM and ANQGSEA. DNA of the CDR3: TGCAGCGTTATCATTCTAGCTGGAGCCGAGCAGTACTTC. This encodes CSVIILAGAEQYF.